This T cell receptor beta chain was recovered during a study of cytomegalovirus exposure and HLA in healthy donors. With 60 Vbeta and 13 Jbeta primers, the PCR was carried out. Clones were sequenced by immunoSEQ multiplex PCR, and TCRdb holds only the in-frame ones, with some missing. The data show some 100,000 clones, around 76% seen once. The sample was PBMCs. The TCR comes from a man in his fifties or sixties in good health and CMV-seropositive.

The CDR3 here is CASRTDPGSYNEQFF. The CDR3 DNA sequence: TGTGCCAGCAGGACCGACCCAGGCTCCTACAATGAGCAGTTCTTC. This chain links TRBV6-1 with TRBJ2-1; no clear D gene. The CDR3 is 15 residues long. V dropped 6 bases and J dropped 0 bases, with 12 bases sitting between them. The germline gives CDR1 MNHNS, CDR2 SASEGT.